The rows below give T cell receptor beta chains drawn from one sample of a study of technical replicates of blood from four donors. The data were produced by immunoSEQ multiplex PCR, yet TCRdb's version contains in-frame clones alone and is incomplete. The sample lists some 80,000 clones, around 92% seen once, with 0.27% in the top ten. Source material: T cells isolated from PBMCs. The receptor set was obtained from a human donor in good health. Both conserved end residues are part of each CDR3. Each record gives: J gene, CDR3 length, D gene, V gene, clone size, CDR3 protein, CDR3 DNA. D genes are given only for firm matches. Clone size is shown for a subset of rows, as once, few, many or a class of expanded clone.

TRBJ2-4,16,TRBD1,TRBV5-1,NA,CASSPQGEGAKNIQYF,TGCGCCAGCAGCCCTCAGGGGGAAGGTGCCAAAAACATTCAGTACTTC
TRBJ2-1,14,NA,TRBV4-1,once,CASSQPRNYNEQFF,TGCGCCAGCAGCCAACCCAGGAACTACAATGAGCAGTTCTTC
TRBJ2-7,15,NA,TRBV12-5,NA,CASGLVRGDTYEQYF,TGTGCTAGTGGTTTGGTACGGGGAGATACCTACGAGCAGTACTTC
TRBJ1-3,13,TRBD1,TRBV29-1,NA,CSATGATGNTIYF,TGCAGCGCCACAGGGGCGACTGGAAACACCATATATTTT
TRBJ2-7,15,NA,TRBV4-1,NA,CASSQPLGASYEQYF,TGCGCCAGCAGCCAACCCCTGGGCGCATCCTACGAGCAGTACTTC
TRBJ2-4,15,TRBD2,TRBV5-1,NA,CASSIAGGSKNIQYF,TGCGCCAGCAGCATAGCGGGTGGTTCCAAAAACATTCAGTACTTC
TRBJ2-1,12,NA,TRBV29-1,NA,CSVESGVREQFF,TGCAGCGTTGAATCCGGGGTACGTGAGCAGTTCTTC
TRBJ2-3,14,TRBD1,TRBV5-1,NA,CASSLGGTADTQYF,TGCGCCAGCAGCTTGGGTGGGACAGCAGATACGCAGTATTTT
TRBJ2-7,14,TRBD2,TRBV6-1,NA,CASSRLAGLYEQYF,TGTGCCAGCAGCAGACTAGCGGGACTCTACGAGCAGTACTTC
TRBJ2-7,14,TRBD1,TRBV13,NA,CASSLGTGGSEQYF,TGTGCCAGCAGCTTAGGGACAGGGGGCTCCGAGCAGTACTTC
TRBJ1-5,15,TRBD1,TRBV6-1,NA,CASRRDSGGNQPQHF,TGTGCCAGCAGACGGGACAGTGGGGGCAATCAGCCCCAGCATTTT
TRBJ1-2,12,TRBD1,TRBV19,once,CASRDRGHGYTF,TGTGCCAGTAGGGACAGGGGGCATGGCTACACCTTC
TRBJ1-5,15,NA,TRBV28,NA,CASSHNGQGLRPQHF,TGTGCCAGCAGCCACAACGGGCAGGGGTTACGACCCCAGCATTTT
TRBJ2-3,16,NA,TRBV19,NA,CASSNPRGGGTDTQYF,TGTGCCAGTAGCAACCCGCGGGGCGGGGGCACAGATACGCAGTATTTT
TRBJ1-2,16,NA,TRBV15,NA,CATSRASSGANYGYTF,TGTGCCACCAGCAGAGCCTCATCGGGGGCTAACTATGGCTACACCTTC
TRBJ2-4,15,TRBD1,TRBV10-3,NA,CATRDRKKAKNIQYF,TGTGCCACCAGGGACAGGAAGAAAGCCAAAAACATTCAGTACTTC
TRBJ1-1,15,NA,TRBV29-1,NA,CSVERGGRLNTEAFF,TGCAGCGTTGAACGGGGTGGCCGCCTGAACACTGAAGCTTTCTTT
TRBJ2-3,13,NA,TRBV7-6,NA,CASSLYGTDTQYF,TGTGCCAGCAGCTTATATGGCACAGATACGCAGTATTTT
TRBJ1-1,15,TRBD1,TRBV23-1,NA,CASSHLTGADTEAFF,TGCGCCAGCAGTCATTTAACAGGGGCTGACACTGAAGCTTTCTTT
TRBJ1-1,14,TRBD1,TRBV6-1,NA,CASVLTGGNTEAFF,TGTGCCAGCGTTTTGACAGGGGGGAACACTGAAGCTTTCTTT
TRBJ2-1,13,NA,TRBV9,NA,CASSVGGLNEQFF,TGTGCCAGCAGCGTAGGCGGTCTTAATGAGCAGTTCTTC
TRBJ2-1,12,NA,TRBV10-1,NA,CASSESKLEQFF,TGCGCCAGCAGTGAAAGTAAGCTGGAGCAGTTCTTC
TRBJ1-5,18,NA,TRBV11-3,NA,CASRWTVPLRQGVQPQHF,TGTGCCAGCAGGTGGACAGTCCCTCTAAGGCAGGGTGTTCAGCCCCAGCATTTT
TRBJ1-2,13,TRBD1,TRBV29-1,NA,CSVAGQGSYGYTF,TGCAGCGTGGCGGGACAGGGTTCCTATGGCTACACCTTC
TRBJ2-1,12,NA,TRBV7-7,NA,CASSGGGGEQFF,TGTGCCAGCAGCGGGGGAGGCGGTGAGCAGTTCTTC
TRBJ1-1,17,NA,TRBV11-3,NA,CASSSAPPYRVGTEAFF,TGTGCCAGCAGCTCAGCACCACCTTACAGGGTAGGGACTGAAGCTTTCTTT
TRBJ2-1,16,TRBD2,TRBV19,NA,CASSMDPSGRSYEQFF,TGTGCCAGTAGTATGGACCCGAGCGGGAGATCCTATGAGCAGTTCTTC